This TCR beta chain was retrieved from a study of T cell responses to AZD1222 COVID-19 vaccine. Regarding the study as a whole: Sampled repertoires all dated from after the peak T cell response. Most donors were white British, females outnumbered males, and clonal diversity was possibly underestimated.

The germline V gene has CDR1 SGHVS and CDR2 FQNEAQ. V was pared by 1 base and J by 4 bases, with 16 bases between. The CDR3 spans 16 residues. Profiling relied on immunoSEQ multiplex PCR, and the TCRdb table lists in-frame clones only, not all of them. The sample gives over 100,000 clones, roughly nine tenths of which show up once; over 3% is in the top ten. This clone was observed a few times. The antigen remains undetermined. Material: peripheral blood, obtained 28 days after the second dose of the MenACWY control vaccine. The receptor was isolated from an adult who received the MenACWY meningococcal vaccine as a control. The chain carries TRBV7-8 and TRBJ1-1; possible D gene TRBD1, 6 bases. This CDR3 reads CASSLVFRGAGTEAFF. In nucleotides, the CDR3 is TGTGCCAGCAGCTTAGTTTTCCGGGGGGCAGGCACTGAAGCTTTCTTT.